The clone carrying this T cell receptor beta chain was counted a single time. CD8+ and CD4+ T cells taken from blood had their TCR beta sequenced. The control participants were healthy donors, and these controls were matched with respect to both age and sex. Bulk CD8+ and CD4+ cells came from magnetic negative isolation; CD8+ TEMRA by FACS. cDNA came from around 0.5 to 1 ug RNA primed by random hexamers. Amplification of TCR beta CDR3 used immunoSEQ multiplex PCR across 54 Vbeta and 13 Jbeta. TCRdb called the immunoSEQ multiplex PCR reads again in MiXCR, with one record for every CDR3 protein. The sample has some 200,000 distinct CDR3 sequences; around 96% are singletons. The data originate from a study of CD8 T cells in Susac syndrome. The CDR3 consists of 12 residues. Per germline, CDR1 KGHDR and CDR2 SFDVKD. Deletions cut 9 bases from V and 1 base from J, with 8 bases between.

The TCR was taken from a human donor in good health. The sequenced sample consisted of CD4+ T cells from PBMCs. The chain has TRBV24-1 and TRBJ2-5, with D perhaps matching TRBD1 (6 bases). CDR3 residues: CATVDSQETQYF. In nucleotides, the CDR3 is TGTGCCACCGTGGACAGCCAAGAGACCCAGTACTTC.